This TCR beta chain was observed in a study of lymphopenia after photon versus proton radiotherapy. The study's findings and limits: Larger post-nadir TCR diversity loss correlated inversely with survival in deceased patients. Better survival with proton therapy was suggested as possible, not demonstrated.

This CDR3 spans 17 amino acids. Germline V CDR1 and CDR2: SGHTA, FQGNSA. Trimming at V came to 5 bases and at J to 0 bases, leaving 6 bases not matched to a gene. About this clone: Its antigen is currently unknown.

The data were produced by immunoSEQ multiplex PCR, yet TCRdb's version contains in-frame clones alone and is incomplete. The table includes about 70,000 clones, about nine tenths detected once. The sequences come from peripheral blood, collected from a patient treated with photon-based radiotherapy. This TCR derives from a woman aged 40 to 55 with cholangiocarcinoma. This sequence joins TRBV7-2 and TRBJ2-2; 10 positions agree with TRBD2. The CDR3 nucleotides read TGTGCCAGCAGCCCGGCGGGACTAGCGACGAACACCGGGGAGCTGTTTTTT. Encoded protein: CASSPAGLATNTGELFF.